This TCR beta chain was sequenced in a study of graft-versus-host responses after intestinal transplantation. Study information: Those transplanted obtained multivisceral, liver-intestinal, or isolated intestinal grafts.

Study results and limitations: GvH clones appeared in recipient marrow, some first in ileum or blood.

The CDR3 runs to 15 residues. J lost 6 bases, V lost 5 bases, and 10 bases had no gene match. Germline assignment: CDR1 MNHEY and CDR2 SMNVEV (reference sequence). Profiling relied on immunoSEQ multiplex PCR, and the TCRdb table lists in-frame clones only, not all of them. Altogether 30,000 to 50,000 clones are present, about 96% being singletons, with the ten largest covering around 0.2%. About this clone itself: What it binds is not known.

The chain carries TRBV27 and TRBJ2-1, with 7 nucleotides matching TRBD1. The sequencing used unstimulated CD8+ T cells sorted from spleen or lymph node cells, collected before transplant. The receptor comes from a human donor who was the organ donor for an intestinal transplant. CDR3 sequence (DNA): TGTGCCAGCAGTATCGGGACAGAAGGTATCAATGAGCAGTTCTTC. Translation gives CASSIGTEGINEQFF.